The 9 T cell receptor beta chains in this list originate from one sample, sequenced in a study of shared clonotypes between healthy human individuals. The repertoire was sequenced with immunoSEQ multiplex PCR; TCRdb's copy has only in-frame clones and lacks some. The sample contains about 1.5 million clones, 98% of which appear only once. Sequencing was carried out using naive CD4+ T cells sorted from blood. Documented subset: CD45RA+ positively selected. Receptor source: a man aged 30 to 39 in good health.

As concerns this clone: This may arise from a read error, as a much more abundant clone is one base away. The chain has TRBV6-5 and TRBJ2-7, with TRBD1 matching 7 bases. Germline trimming cut 5 bases from V and 3 bases from J; bases unmatched to any gene: 7. Germline V gene sequence: CDR1 MNHEY, CDR2 SVGAGI. This CDR3 region has 14 residues. In DNA form, the CDR3 reads TGTGCCAGCAGTACCGGGACAGAGGGCTACGAGCAGTACTTC. It codes for CASSTGTEGYEQYF.

In this sample, this clone turned up once. V usage is TRBV5-1 and J usage is TRBJ2-1, with 12 bases that match TRBD2. Germline lookup yields CDR1 SGHRS and CDR2 YFSETQ. The CDR3 is 18 amino acids. V lost 0 bases to trimming and J lost 8 bases; unmatched junction nucleotides: 12. CDR3 DNA: TGCGCCAGCAGCTTGGGGCGATTTAGGACTAGCGGGAACTATGAGCAGTTCTTC. Amino acid sequence: CASSLGRFRTSGNYEQFF.

Only one count was recorded for this clone. The rearrangement joins TRBV6-1 to TRBJ1-5, with D maybe TRBD1 (5 bases). The CDR3 consists of 14 residues. CDR1 and CDR2 (germline): MNHNS, SASEGT. With 2 bases removed from V and 5 bases from J, the gap between germline ends came to 10 bases. CDR3 sequence reads: CASSEQVRDQPQHF. CDR3 nucleotide sequence: TGTGCCAGCAGTGAACAGGTCAGGGATCAGCCCCAGCATTTT.

The rearrangement joins TRBV19 to TRBJ1-1; D gene ambiguous. V was trimmed by 6 bases and J by 4 bases, leaving 15 bases between them. Germline V gene sequence: CDR1 LNHDA, CDR2 SQIVND (reference sequence). The CDR3 is made up of 14 amino acids. Here the CDR3 DNA reads TGTGCCAGTAGAGGGAGAAAGCTTTCCACTGAAGCTTTCTTT. The encoded protein is CASRGRKLSTEAFF. The entire variable domain, with the rest obtained from reference TRBV19 and TRBJ1-1, is as follows: DGGITQSPKYLFRKEGQNVTLSCEQNLNHDAMYWYRQDPGQGLRLIYYSQIVNDFQKGDIAEGYSVSREKKESFPLTVTSAQKNPTAFYLCASRGRKLSTEAFFGQGTRLTVV.

The chain has TRBV7-2 and TRBJ2-3; D is uncertain. Germline lookup yields CDR1 SGHTA and CDR2 FQGNSA. The V end was cut by 5 bases, the J end by 5 bases, with 11 bases between. The CDR3 runs 13 residues. The CDR3 is CASSPTWVDTQYF. As DNA, the CDR3 is TGTGCCAGCAGCCCCACTTGGGTAGATACGCAGTATTTT.

This rearrangement joins TRBV12-5 to TRBJ1-2, with TRBD1 identical over 7 bases. The CDR3 loop spans 18 amino acids. V gave up 0 bases and J gave up 0 bases; unmatched junction bases: 10. Germline lookup yields CDR1 LGHNT and CDR2 FRNRAP. The CDR3 loop is CASGLVLDRSVPNYGYTF. DNA of the CDR3: TGTGCTAGTGGTTTGGTACTGGACAGGTCGGTCCCTAACTATGGCTACACCTTC.

The chain employs TRBV10-3 and TRBJ2-2; tentatively, D is TRBD2 (5 bases). The germline CDR1 and CDR2 sequences are ENHRY and SYGVKD. V gave up 7 bases and J gave up 2 bases, with 20 bases separating them. This CDR3 region has 17 residues. CDR3 sequence reads: CAITSDPPPGNTGELFF. The DNA of the CDR3 is TGTGCCATCACCAGCGATCCTCCGCCGGGAAACACCGGGGAGCTGTTTTTT.

The J gene is TRBJ1-2, the V gene TRBV29-1; D is undetermined. V shed 3 bases and J shed 3 bases, with 11 bases lying between them. The CDR3 spans 13 residues. CDR1 and CDR2 (germline): SQVTM, ANQGSEA. The CDR3: CSVDAGTYYGYTF. The CDR3 bases are TGCAGCGTTGATGCGGGTACATACTATGGCTACACCTTC.

This clone was found a few times. This CDR3 is also generated by other DNA sequences in the sample. The chain has TRBV28 and TRBJ1-5; D gene uncertain. V was trimmed by 3 bases and J by 6 bases, leaving 3 bases between them. This CDR3 has 11 amino acids. Looked up from germline, CDR1 is MDHEN and CDR2 is SYDVKM. DNA for the CDR3: TGTGCCAGCAGTTTCCGTCAGCCCCAGCATTTT. Its protein is CASSFRQPQHF.